The 31 T cell receptor beta chains presented below share a single source sample, sequenced in a study of cytomegalovirus exposure and HLA in healthy donors. Primers: 60 Vbeta forward and 13 Jbeta reverse. This table comes from immunoSEQ multiplex PCR, and its TCRdb copy is limited to in-frame clones, with some not included. The data hold approximately 130,000 clones, with about 85% observed a single time. The material sequenced was PBMCs. The origin of the receptors is a woman aged 30 to 39 in good health and CMV-seropositive.

J is TRBJ1-2 and V is TRBV9; D gene unclear. The CDR3 runs 13 residues. V was pared by 2 bases and J by 4 bases, with 9 bases between. Per the germline V gene, CDR1 is SGDLS and CDR2 is YYNGEE. In DNA, the CDR3 is TGTGCCAGCAGCGTGGAACAGTCCTATGGCTACACCTTC. It encodes CASSVEQSYGYTF.

The chain joins TRBV28 to TRBJ2-1; 9 nucleotides match TRBD1. The ends lost 5 bases at V and 6 bases at J; junction bases unmatched: 5. From germline, CDR1 is MDHEN and CDR2 SYDVKM. The CDR3 has 14 residues. The CDR3 region is CASSPVDRGNEQFF. The CDR3 DNA reads TGTGCCAGCAGTCCGGTGGACAGGGGCAATGAGCAGTTCTTC.

This clone was picked up one time. The chain carries TRBV5-5 and TRBJ1-1; maybe TRBD1 (6 bases). Trimming cost V 4 bases and J 3 bases, with 10 bases left between them. The CDR3 is made up of 13 amino acids. Per germline, CDR1 SGHKS and CDR2 YYEKEE (reference sequence). DNA for the CDR3: TGTGCCAGCAGCCCCGAGGGGGACACTGAAGCTTTCTTT. Translation gives CASSPEGDTEAFF.

The genes are TRBV18 and TRBJ2-7; 7 bases are a match to TRBD1. Germline V CDR1 and CDR2: KGHSH, LQKENI. The CDR3 totals 14 residues. V trimming: 6 bases; J trimming: 2 bases; junction bases outside the gene matches: 7. The CDR3 bases are TGTGCCAGCTCGTCGGACAGGCTAACCTACGAGCAGTACTTC. Protein: CASSSDRLTYEQYF. Based on the CDR3 plus reference TRBV18 and TRBJ2-7, the full variable domain is NAGVMQNPRHLVRRRGQEARLRCSPMKGHSHVYWYRQLPEEGLKFMVYLQKENIIDESGMPKERFSAEFPKEGPSILRIQQVVRGDSAAYFCASSSDRLTYEQYFGPGTRLTVT.

The gene calls are TRBV28 and TRBJ2-1, with D possibly matching TRBD2 (6 bases). CDR1 and CDR2 from the germline V gene are MDHEN and SYDVKM. V was shortened by 7 bases and J by 2 bases, with 18 bases between the two germline ends. The CDR3 totals 16 residues. CDR3 loop: CASISGGSGAYNEQFF. Written as DNA, the CDR3 is TGTGCCAGCATCTCCGGGGGATCGGGGGCCTACAATGAGCAGTTCTTC.

The chain is built from TRBV7-3 and TRBJ2-1, with TRBD1 matching 7 bases. Germline CDR1 SGHTA, CDR2 FQGTGA. The CDR3 sequence is 15 residues long. The ends lost 4 bases at V and 0 bases at J; junction bases unmatched: 3. The CDR3 spells CASSSDRDSYNEQFF. CDR3 in DNA: TGTGCCAGCAGCTCAGACAGGGACTCCTACAATGAGCAGTTCTTC.

This clone was found once. The CDR3 reads CASSLVGGLTNTGELFF. CDR3 DNA sequence: TGTGCCAGCAGTTTGGTGGGGGGGCTTACGAACACCGGGGAGCTGTTTTTT. This sequence joins TRBV28 and TRBJ2-2; weak D call: TRBD2 (7 bases). The V and J ends lost 3 bases and 0 bases respectively, with 14 bases between them. The V gene's germline CDR1 is MDHEN and CDR2 SYDVKM. The CDR3 spans 17 residues. The full variable domain, in which reference TRBV28 and TRBJ2-2 provide the parts outside the CDR3, is DVKVTQSSRYLVKRTGEKVFLECVQDMDHENMFWYRQDPGLGLRLIYFSYDVKMKEKGDIPEGYSVSREKKERFSLILESASTNQTSMYLCASSLVGGLTNTGELFFGEGSRLTVL.

The chain combines TRBV30 with TRBJ2-1; 11 bases agree with TRBD2. Losses at the gene ends were 0 bases for V and 6 bases for J; bases not matched to a gene: 4. The CDR3 covers 15 residues. The germline CDR1 and CDR2 sequences are GTSNPN and SVGIG (reference sequence). CDR3 residues: CAWSVDSGRVNEQFF. CDR3 sequence (DNA): TGTGCCTGGAGTGTAGATAGCGGGAGGGTCAATGAGCAGTTCTTC.

The chain employs TRBV2 and TRBJ1-3; 7 bases align to TRBD1. Germline V CDR1 and CDR2: SNHLY, FYNNEI. The CDR3 totals 13 residues. V shed 8 bases and J 6 bases; nucleotides not matched to a gene: 7. The CDR3 DNA reads as TGTGCCAGCGCACAGGGGATGGAAAACACCATATATTTT. This encodes CASAQGMENTIYF.

The genes are TRBV5-6 and TRBJ1-2; the D gene is possibly TRBD1 (6 bases). This CDR3 contains 17 residues. Germline V gene data show CDR1 as SGHDT and CDR2 as YYEEEE. The V end was cut by 0 bases, the J end by 3 bases, with 18 bases between. The CDR3 region is CASSLEGRGPGYYGYTF. Written as DNA, the CDR3 is TGTGCCAGCAGCTTGGAGGGCAGGGGCCCGGGGTACTATGGCTACACCTTC.

This chain joins TRBV7-2 and TRBJ2-7, with 10 bases identical to TRBD2. The V gene's germline CDR1 is SGHTA and CDR2 FQGNSA. The CDR3 totals 15 residues. The J segment lost 1 base and the V segment lost 3 bases, leaving 3 bases of the junction unmatched. CDR3 loop: CASSFGLADSYEQYF. The CDR3 DNA is TGTGCCAGCAGCTTCGGACTAGCGGATTCCTACGAGCAGTACTTC.

V usage is TRBV21-1 and J usage is TRBJ1-3; TRBD1, the table's D call, was not compared with the DNA. TRBV21-1 is recorded as a pseudogene. The CDR3 totals 15 residues. CDR3 nucleotides: TGTGCCAGCAGCAAAGGGACAGGGGAGACAAACACCATATATTTT. Its translation: CASSKGTGETNTIYF.

On this clone: One end of the junction varies from germline; a read error may be responsible. The CDR3 bases are TGTGCCAGCAGTTCCTCAAGACAAGGTCAAATCGGGGTCTTC. Translated, it gives CASSSSRQGQIGVF. The V gene is TRBV28, the J gene TRBJ2-1, with a tentative D call TRBD2 (5 bases). The CDR3 spans 14 residues. Per the germline V gene, CDR1 is MDHEN and CDR2 is SYDVKM.

The chain is built from TRBV7-9 and TRBJ1-4; 10 nucleotides align to TRBD1. Germline V gene data show CDR1 as SEHNR and CDR2 as FQNEAQ (reference sequence). The trim removed 4 bases at V and 8 bases at J, leaving 7 bases unmatched. This CDR3 region has 15 residues. The CDR3, as DNA: TGTGCCAGCAGCTCGTGGGACAGGGGAAACGAAAAACTGTTTTTT. It codes for CASSSWDRGNEKLFF.

The DNA for the CDR3 is TGTGCCAGCAGTGACGTAGCGGGGGGGCCAGATACGCAGTATTTT. Translating it yields CASSDVAGGPDTQYF. The chain uses TRBV6-4 and TRBJ2-3; 11 bases line up with TRBD2. Germline CDR1 reads MRHNA; CDR2 reads SNTAGT. CDR3 size: 15 residues. The junction had 2 bases not matched to a gene; V was cut back by 2 bases and J by 4 bases.

The V gene is TRBV2, the J gene TRBJ2-5; 7 positions match TRBD2. TRBJ2-7 matches the DNA end more closely, so the J call is doubtful. CDR3 length: 13 amino acids. Germline CDR1 SNHLY, CDR2 FYNNEI. The CDR3 coding sequence is TGTGCCAGCAGATTAGCGGGCACCTACGAGCAGTACTTC. It translates to CASRLAGTYEQYF.

The chain couples TRBV6-1 to TRBJ1-1, with TRBD1 identical over 9 bases. The CDR3 length is 15 residues. CDR1 and CDR2 from the germline V gene are MNHNS and SASEGT. V gave up 7 bases and J gave up 1 base; unmatched junction bases: 7. In DNA, the CDR3 is TGTGCCAGCACCTCCCGGACAGGGGCGAACACTGAAGCTTTCTTT. It yields the protein CASTSRTGANTEAFF.

V and J are TRBV2 and TRBJ1-4, with D possibly TRBD1 on 6 matching bases. Germline V lookup: CDR1 SNHLY, CDR2 FYNNEI. Deletions cut 6 bases from V and 1 base from J, with 21 bases between. The CDR3 spans 18 residues. The CDR3 DNA sequence: TGTGCCAGCAGCTCCCCATATCCAGAGGGGGTAACTAATGAAAAACTGTTTTTT. Encoded protein: CASSSPYPEGVTNEKLFF.

The rearrangement links TRBV6-5 to TRBJ1-6, with a tentative D call TRBD1 (5 bases). The CDR3 spans 14 residues. Germline assignment: CDR1 MNHEY and CDR2 SVGAGI. The V and J ends lost 10 bases and 5 bases respectively, with 15 bases between them. CDR3 loop: CATLAGLNNSPLHF. The CDR3 DNA reads TGTGCCACCCTCGCGGGACTAAATAATTCACCCCTCCACTTT.

This clone was detected once. J is TRBJ1-5 and V is TRBV9; D possibly corresponds to TRBD1 (6 bases). V was pared by 4 bases and J by 1 base, with 18 bases between. The V gene's germline CDR1 is SGDLS and CDR2 YYNGEE. This CDR3 has 17 residues. The CDR3 DNA follows: TGTGCCAGCAGCCCAGGGGAAAGTACAGTCAGCAATCAGCCCCAGCATTTT. It translates to CASSPGESTVSNQPQHF.

For the CDR3, the DNA is TGTGCCAGCAGTTGGGGGGACAGGGGCAGTCAGCCCCAGCATTTT. Protein sequence: CASSWGDRGSQPQHF. The rearrangement uses TRBV28 and TRBJ1-5, with TRBD1 identical over 10 bases. CDR1 MDHEN and CDR2 SYDVKM come from the germline V gene. This CDR3 spans 15 amino acids. V lost 4 bases and J lost 6; bases outside the gene matches: 6.

J is TRBJ2-7 and V is TRBV9; a possible D gene is TRBD2 (5 bases). V was cut by 4 bases and J by 1 base, with 12 bases left in between. Per germline, CDR1 SGDLS and CDR2 YYNGEE. CDR3 length: 14 residues. CDR3 loop: CASSTSGTSYEQYF. As DNA, the CDR3 is TGTGCCAGCAGCACGAGCGGAACTTCCTACGAGCAGTACTTC.

CDR3 in amino acids: CASVRAGTYNSPLHF. For the CDR3, the DNA is TGTGCCAGCGTCCGCGCAGGGACCTATAATTCACCCCTCCACTTT. The V call is TRBV28, the J call TRBJ1-6; perhaps TRBD1 as D (5 bases). This CDR3 is 15 amino acids long. The V gene's germline CDR1 is MDHEN and CDR2 SYDVKM. The V end was cut by 8 bases, the J end by 2 bases, with 13 bases between.

The rearrangement links TRBV6-1 to TRBJ1-6; no definite D call. The CDR3 length is 14 residues. With 1 base removed from V and 9 bases from J, the gap between germline ends came to 10 bases. Germline-derived CDR1 and CDR2 are MNHNS and SASEGT. The CDR3 nucleotides read TGTGCCAGCAGTGAAGGGACCCTAGCTTCACCCCTCCACTTT. Protein product: CASSEGTLASPLHF.

V gene TRBV18 combines with J gene TRBJ1-2, with D unclear. The CDR3 totals 13 residues. The germline CDR1 and CDR2 sequences are KGHSH and LQKENI. Deletions cut 3 bases from V and 3 bases from J, with 8 bases between. CDR3 DNA sequence: TGTGCCAGCTCACCCATTACTGACTATGGCTACACCTTC. Protein: CASSPITDYGYTF.

The chain uses TRBV27 and TRBJ1-5; D is undetermined. The CDR3 runs to 12 residues. V lost 5 bases and J lost 4, with 6 bases in between. Per the germline V gene, CDR1 is MNHEY and CDR2 is SMNVEV (reference sequence). CDR3 DNA: TGTGCCAGCAGTCCGGTAAATCAGCCCCAGCATTTT. This gives the protein CASSPVNQPQHF.

CDR3 nucleotide sequence: TGTGCCAGCAGCCGGACGGGGGGTAAGGACGAGCAGTACTTC. This sequence encodes CASSRTGGKDEQYF. V usage is TRBV7-3 and J usage is TRBJ2-7; 7 bases line up with TRBD2. Germline assignment: CDR1 SGHTA and CDR2 FQGTGA. V gave up 5 bases and J gave up 5 bases; unmatched junction bases: 9. This CDR3 contains 14 residues.

The rearrangement joins TRBV7-2 to TRBJ1-3, with D possibly matching TRBD1 (6 bases). Germline CDR1 is SGHTA and CDR2 is FQGNSA. V was trimmed by 5 bases and J by 2 bases, leaving 10 bases between them. CDR3 length: 14 residues. The CDR3 spells CASSISGAGNTIYF. The CDR3 coding sequence is TGTGCCAGCAGCATATCAGGGGCTGGAAACACCATATATTTT.

The V and J genes are TRBV9 and TRBJ1-1; 9 bases map to TRBD1. CDR1 SGDLS and CDR2 YYNGEE come from the germline V gene. The CDR3 runs 15 residues. With V trimmed by 3 bases and J by 5 bases, 8 bases remained unmatched. Here the CDR3 DNA reads TGTGCCAGCAGCGAACCGGGACAGGGAGTTACTGAAGCTTTCTTT. Amino acid sequence: CASSEPGQGVTEAFF.

This rearrangement joins TRBV11-2 to TRBJ2-2; D is perhaps TRBD2 (6 bases). The germline V and J ends were trimmed by 1 base and 7 bases, with 13 bases remaining between them. The CDR3 has 15 residues. CDR1 SGHAT and CDR2 FQNNGV come from the germline V gene. The CDR3 loop reads CASSLVVGLLGELFF. The CDR3 DNA reads as TGTGCCAGCAGCTTAGTGGTGGGACTTCTCGGGGAGCTGTTTTTT.

This clone was seen a few times. J is TRBJ1-1 and V is TRBV18; no reliable D call. This CDR3 is 19 amino acids long. The germline V gene has CDR1 KGHSH and CDR2 LQKENI. V shed 3 bases and J shed 1 base, with 24 bases lying between them. In DNA form, the CDR3 reads TGTGCCAGCTCACCCTTCCTTTCCGGGCCTACAGAGGGGAACACTGAAGCTTTCTTT. It yields the protein CASSPFLSGPTEGNTEAFF.